The rows below give T cell receptor beta chains drawn from one sample of a study of blood T cells in healthy people across ages. From the 5' RACE reads, TCRdb called clonotypes with MiXCR, one entry per CDR3 protein. The sample carries about 1.6 million distinct CDR3 sequences, 30% to 40% recorded once. Sequenced: blood. These receptors all stem from a woman aged 25 to 39 in good health. The CDR3 runs from the conserved cysteine through the conserved F or W.

>TRBJ2-6|15|TRBV7-2
CASRSGGVGANVLTF
>TRBJ2-1|16|TRBV4-2
CASSHRTSGGENEQFF
>TRBJ2-3|15|TRBV7-9
CASSLQGDLTDTQYF
>TRBJ1-2|13|TRBV20-1
CSARGAVLLGYTF
>TRBJ2-5|15|TRBV12-3/TRBV12-4
CASSLTGQSRETQYF
>TRBJ2-7|14|TRBV12-3/TRBV12-4
CASSIRQRESEQYF
>TRBJ2-7|12|TRBV6-1
CASETGPYEQYF
>TRBJ2-1|15|TRBV9
CASSGRTSGADEQFF
>TRBJ2-7|13|TRBV6-4
CARRQVYSYEQYF
>TRBJ1-1|15|TRBV18
CASSTQGIGNTEAFF
>TRBJ2-7|18|TRBV5-1
CASSLALGTSGRAYEQYF
>TRBJ2-3|12|TRBV30
CAWSSGTDTQYF
>TRBJ2-7|14|TRBV7-6
CASSLDGRAKEQYF
>TRBJ2-7|17|TRBV6-6
CASSLTSGRFGGDEQYF
>TRBJ2-7|14|TRBV6-1
CASSEAGGGYEQYF
>TRBJ2-5|15|TRBV20-1
CSALTGQGGGETQYF
>TRBJ2-5|14|TRBV5-1
CASSLVTPTMEQYF
>TRBJ2-5|15|TRBV4-1
CASSHRGGEEETQYF
>TRBJ2-7|14|TRBV20-1
CSASALEGSYEQYF
>TRBJ1-2|12|TRBV29-1
CSVGQGRRGYTF
>TRBJ2-3|12|TRBV6-5
CATGTSTDTQYF
>TRBJ1-2|10|TRBV2
CASVGRGYTF
>TRBJ1-4|13|TRBV20-1
CSARKGTNEKLFF
>TRBJ2-1|14|TRBV7-3
CASSTSGGNNEQFF
>TRBJ1-5|15|TRBV5-1
CASSLDGGSGQPQHF